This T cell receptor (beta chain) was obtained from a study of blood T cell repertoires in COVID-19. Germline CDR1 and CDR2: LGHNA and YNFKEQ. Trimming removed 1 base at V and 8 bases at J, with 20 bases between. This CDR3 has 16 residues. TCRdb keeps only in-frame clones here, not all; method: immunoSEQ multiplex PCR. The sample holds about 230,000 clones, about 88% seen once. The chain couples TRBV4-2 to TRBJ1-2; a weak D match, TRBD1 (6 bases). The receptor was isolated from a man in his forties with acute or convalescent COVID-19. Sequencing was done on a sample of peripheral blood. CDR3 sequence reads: CASSQAALQGGGGYTF. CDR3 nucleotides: TGTGCCAGCAGCCAAGCCGCTTTACAGGGTGGAGGAGGCTACACCTTC.